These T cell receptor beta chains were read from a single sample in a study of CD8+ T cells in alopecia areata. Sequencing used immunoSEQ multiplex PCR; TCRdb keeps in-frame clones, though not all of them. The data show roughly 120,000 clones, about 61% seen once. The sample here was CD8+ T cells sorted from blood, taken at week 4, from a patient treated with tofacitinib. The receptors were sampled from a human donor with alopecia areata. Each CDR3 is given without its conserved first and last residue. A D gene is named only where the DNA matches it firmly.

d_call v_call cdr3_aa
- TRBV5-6 ASSLRSYEQY
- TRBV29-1 SVGGFRASYEQY
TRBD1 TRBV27 ASSLDAGGPYEQY
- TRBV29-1 SVGLGRIANYGYT
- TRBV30 AWRLGFKQRDPPEQY
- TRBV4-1 ASSQGHGGYT
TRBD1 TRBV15 ATSLDTQGPPLH
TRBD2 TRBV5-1 ASSLERGAQGLETQY
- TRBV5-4 ASSLQAYEQY
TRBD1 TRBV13 ASSPYRGETQY
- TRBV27 ASSTGGQPQH
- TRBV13 ASSLGKTNYGYT
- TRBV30 ARSSLDLFTGELF
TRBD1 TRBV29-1 SVEYRDRAYEQY
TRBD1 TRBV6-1 ASSGPGGGDTQY
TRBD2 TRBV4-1 ASSHSGGSTDTQY
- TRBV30 AWSGTVPHEQY
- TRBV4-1 ASSLAYGELAKNIQY
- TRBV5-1 ASSLALGQTAYEQY
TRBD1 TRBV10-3 AICDAATGDETQY
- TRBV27 ASSPFYGGAQETQY
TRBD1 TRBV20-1 SAGTGEAF
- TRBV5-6 ASSLGPGEHQPQH
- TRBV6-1 ASSENPEGNTEAF
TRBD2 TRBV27 ASSLASGYEQY
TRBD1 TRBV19 ASRQGNNEQF
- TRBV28 ASSLEVADTQY
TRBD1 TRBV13 ASSSAGTGNQPQH
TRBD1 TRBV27 ASSLSGTGMYEQY
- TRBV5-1 ASRPGRGLSDGYT
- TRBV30 AWTCKECGEQY
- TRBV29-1 SVEDRGGGSTDTQY
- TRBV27 ASSPHGRWDYGYT
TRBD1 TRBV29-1 SVSTGAITRAF
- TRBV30 AWSVGAANSPLH
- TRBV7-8 ASSRLEGDQPQH
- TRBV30 ALEGGNRF
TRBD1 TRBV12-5 ASGLGQGVPYEQY
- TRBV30 AWAGAVNEQF
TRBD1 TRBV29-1 SVPKSGTGDNSPLH
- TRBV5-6 ASSFGGETQY
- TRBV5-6 ASSGERSYEQY
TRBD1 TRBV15 ATSSTGDTEAF
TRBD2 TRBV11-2 ASSKPRTSGQETQY
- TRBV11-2 ASSSYGQNQETQY
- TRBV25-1 ASSEGWGTASYGYT
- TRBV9 ASSDGTKREANYGYT
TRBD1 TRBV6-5 ASSYSGQHTDTQY
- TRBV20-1 SQGRPYEQY
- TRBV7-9 ASSRRDPGVGETQY
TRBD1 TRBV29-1 SVAESSGTGNGYT
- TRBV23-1 ASTRPAPCGGYT
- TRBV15 ATSRTDYNEQF
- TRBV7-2 ASSLTGLDEQY
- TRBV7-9 ASSLEAQEDLYGYT
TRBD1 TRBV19 ASSWGTGDSYEQY
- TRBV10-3 AISEGTLYGYT